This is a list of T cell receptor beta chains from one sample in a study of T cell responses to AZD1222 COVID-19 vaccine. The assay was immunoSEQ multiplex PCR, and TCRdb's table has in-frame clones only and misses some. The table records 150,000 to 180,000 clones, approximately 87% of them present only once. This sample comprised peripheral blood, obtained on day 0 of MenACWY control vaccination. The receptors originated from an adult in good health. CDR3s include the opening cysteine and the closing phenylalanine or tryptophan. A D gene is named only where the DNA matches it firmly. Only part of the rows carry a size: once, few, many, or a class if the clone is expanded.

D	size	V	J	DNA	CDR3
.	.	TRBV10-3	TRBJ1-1	TGTGCCATCAGCAAGGATACAGGGCCCACTGAAGCTTTCTTT	CAISKDTGPTEAFF
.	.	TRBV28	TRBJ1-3	TGTGCCAGCTCGCGACGTGGTGGAAACACCATATATTTT	CASSRRGGNTIYF
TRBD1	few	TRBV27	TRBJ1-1	TGTGCCAGCAGTGCGGCGGACAGGAGGGAATCTTTCTTT	CASSAADRRESFF
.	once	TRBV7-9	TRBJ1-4	TGTGCCAGCAGCCCGACGGGAACACCGGGGGAAAAACTGTTTTTT	CASSPTGTPGEKLFF
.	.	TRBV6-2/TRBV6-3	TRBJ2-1	TGTGCCAGCAGTTACCGCCTAGGTATCAACAATGAGCAGTTCTTC	CASSYRLGINNEQFF
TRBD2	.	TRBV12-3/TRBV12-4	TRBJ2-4	TGTGCCAGCAGAACTAGCGGGGCCATTCAGTACTTC	CASRTSGAIQYF
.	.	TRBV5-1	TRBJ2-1	TGCGCCAGCAGCTACTCAGGGGGAGGCTACAATGAGCAGTTCTTC	CASSYSGGGYNEQFF
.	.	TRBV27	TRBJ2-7	TGTGCCAGCAGTTTATCTCGCTCCTACGAGCAGTACTTC	CASSLSRSYEQYF
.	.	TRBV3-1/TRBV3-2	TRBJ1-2	TGTGCCAGCAGCCAAGGACCAGGGCGCTATGGCTACACCTTC	CASSQGPGRYGYTF
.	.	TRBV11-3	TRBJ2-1	TGTGCCAGCAGCTTAGGGGGGAGCTTGAACAATGAGCAGTTCTTC	CASSLGGSLNNEQFF
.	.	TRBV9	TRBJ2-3	TGTGCCAGCAGTTTTATGACACCCGGGCGGGATAGCACAGATACGCAGTATTTT	CASSFMTPGRDSTDTQYF
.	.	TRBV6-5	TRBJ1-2	TGTGCCAGCAGCGGGGATGGCCACACCTTC	CASSGDGHTF
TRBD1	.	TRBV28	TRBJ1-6	TGTGCCAGCAGTTTGCCTCTGACAGGGGGCTTCGATTCACCCCTCCACTTT	CASSLPLTGGFDSPLHF
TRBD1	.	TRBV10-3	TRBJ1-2	TGTGCCATCACTCCCGACAGGGGTTATAACTATGGCTACACCTTC	CAITPDRGYNYGYTF
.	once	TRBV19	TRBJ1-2	TGTGCCAGTACCTGGAGGGCTCCAGGGGAAAATGGCTACACCTTC	CASTWRAPGENGYTF
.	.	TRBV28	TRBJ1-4	TGTGCCAGCAGTTCGCTCCCCCTCGGGGCAGGAGAAAAACTGTTTTTT	CASSSLPLGAGEKLFF
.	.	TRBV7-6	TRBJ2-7	TGTGCCAGCAGCTCGAACTACGAGCAGTACTTC	CASSSNYEQYF